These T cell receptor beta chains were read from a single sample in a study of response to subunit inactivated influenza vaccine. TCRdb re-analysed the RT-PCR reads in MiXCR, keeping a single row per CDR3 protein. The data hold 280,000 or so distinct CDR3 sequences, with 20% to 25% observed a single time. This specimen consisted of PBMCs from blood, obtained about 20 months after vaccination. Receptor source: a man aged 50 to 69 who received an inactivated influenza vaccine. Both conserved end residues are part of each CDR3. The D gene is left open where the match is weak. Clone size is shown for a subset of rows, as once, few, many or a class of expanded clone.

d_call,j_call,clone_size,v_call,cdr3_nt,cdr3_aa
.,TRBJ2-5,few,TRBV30,TGTGCCTGGAGTGTTTCAGGATCGTACCAAGAGACCCAGTACTTC,CAWSVSGSYQETQYF
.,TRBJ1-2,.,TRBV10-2,TGCGCCAGCAGAAACATAAACACCTATGGCTACACCTTC,CASRNINTYGYTF
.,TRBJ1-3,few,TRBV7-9,TGTGCCAGCAGCTTACTAGGCGGTGTGGGGGCTGGAAACACCATATATTTT,CASSLLGGVGAGNTIYF
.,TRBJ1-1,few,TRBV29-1,TGCAGCGTTGAAACAGTTCCTATGAACACTGAAGCTTTCTTT,CSVETVPMNTEAFF
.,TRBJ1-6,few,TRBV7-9,TGTGCCAGCAGCTTATCCAGGGTAAATTCACCCCTCCACTTT,CASSLSRVNSPLHF
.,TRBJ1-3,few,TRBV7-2,TGTGCCAGCAGCTTAACTCCTCCAGGGGCGGGGGGAAACACCATATATTTT,CASSLTPPGAGGNTIYF
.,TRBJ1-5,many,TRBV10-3,TGTGCCATCAGTGGAGGGATCTATCAGCCCCAGCATTTT,CAISGGIYQPQHF
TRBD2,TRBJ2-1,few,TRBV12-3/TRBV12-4,TGTGCCAGCAGTCCACTACTAGCGGGTTCCTACAATGAGCAGTTCTTC,CASSPLLAGSYNEQFF
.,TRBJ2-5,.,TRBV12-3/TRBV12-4,TGTGCCAGCAGTTTAGTTAGAGTTGAAGAGACCCAGTACTTC,CASSLVRVEETQYF
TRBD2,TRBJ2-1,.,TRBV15,TGTGCCACCAGTGGGGGACTAATGTATGAGCAGTTCTTC,CATSGGLMYEQFF
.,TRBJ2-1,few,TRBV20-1,TGCAGTGCTAGACCATATGAGCAGTTCTTC,CSARPYEQFF
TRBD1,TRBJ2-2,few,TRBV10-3,TGTGCCATCAGTGAGGCACAGGGGGACACCGGGGAGCTGTTTTTT,CAISEAQGDTGELFF
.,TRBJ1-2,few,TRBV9,TGTGCCAGCAGCGGGGGGGGCGGGTCTAGTCTGAACTATGGCTACACCTTC,CASSGGGGSSLNYGYTF
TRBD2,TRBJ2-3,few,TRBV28,TGTGCCAGCAGTTTATTCGCGGGAGGGAGGGCAGATACGCAGTATTTT,CASSLFAGGRADTQYF
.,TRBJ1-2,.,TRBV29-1,TGCAGCGTTACCCCGGGACTCTCGGGCTCGAACTATGGCTACACCTTC,CSVTPGLSGSNYGYTF
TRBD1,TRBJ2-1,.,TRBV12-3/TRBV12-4,TGTGCCAGCAGGGGGACAGGGGGCTCCTACAATGAGCAGTTCTTC,CASRGTGGSYNEQFF
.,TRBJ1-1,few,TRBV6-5,TGTGCCAGCAGTTACGTGGGGAGGTATACTGAAGCTTTCTTT,CASSYVGRYTEAFF
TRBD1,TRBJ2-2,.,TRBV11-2,TGTGCCAGCAGCTCGGGACAGACTACCGGGGAGCTGTTTTTT,CASSSGQTTGELFF
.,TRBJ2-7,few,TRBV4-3,TGCGCCAGCAGCCAAGAGAGACAGGCATTCCTTTACGAGCAGTACTTC,CASSQERQAFLYEQYF
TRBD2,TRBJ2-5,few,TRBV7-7,TGTGCTAGCAGCTCCGGGACTAGCGGGGGCAGAGAGACCCAGTACTTC,CASSSGTSGGRETQYF
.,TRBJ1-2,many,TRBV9,TGTGCCAGCAGCGTAGTTCCAGGGTCGGGAGGCTACACCTTC,CASSVVPGSGGYTF
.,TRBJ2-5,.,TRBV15,TGTGCCACCAGCAGAGAACTAGGGCCAGTAAAAGAGACCCAGTACTTC,CATSRELGPVKETQYF
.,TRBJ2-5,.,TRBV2,TGTGCCAGCAGGAGCCGGGGGGCCCTCCAAGAGACCCAGTACTTC,CASRSRGALQETQYF
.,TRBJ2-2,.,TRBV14,TGTGCCAGCAGCGTAGATTCTTGGGGGGAGCTGTTTTTT,CASSVDSWGELFF
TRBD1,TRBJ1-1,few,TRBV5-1,TGCGCCAGCAGCGGGCTCAGGGGGCCCACTGAAGCTTTCTTT,CASSGLRGPTEAFF
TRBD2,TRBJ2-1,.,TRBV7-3,TGTGCCAGCAGCTTAGGGACTACCCGGTCGGATGAGCAGTTCTTC,CASSLGTTRSDEQFF
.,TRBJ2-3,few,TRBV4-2,TGTGCCAGCAGCCAAGACAGGGGAAGGACAGATACGCAGTATTTT,CASSQDRGRTDTQYF
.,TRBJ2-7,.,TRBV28,TGTGCCAGCAGAACTGGGACAAGTTCCTACGAGCAGTACTTC,CASRTGTSSYEQYF
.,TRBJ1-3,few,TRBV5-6,TGTGCCAGCAGCTTGCTCACCGGCGGAAACACCATATATTTT,CASSLLTGGNTIYF
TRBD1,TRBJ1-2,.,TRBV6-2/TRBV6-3,TGTGCCAGCAGCCTCCGCCTGACAGGGACTAACTATGGCTACACCTTC,CASSLRLTGTNYGYTF
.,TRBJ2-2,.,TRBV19,TGTGCCAGTAGTACTGGGGTAATGGTGCCCGGGGAGCTGTTTTTT,CASSTGVMVPGELFF
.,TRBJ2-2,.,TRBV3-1,TGTGCCAGCAGCCAAGACAATCCCGGGGAGCTGTTTTTT,CASSQDNPGELFF
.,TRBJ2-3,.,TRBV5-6,TGTGCCAGCAGCTTGGACAGGACAGGCACAGATACGCAGTATTTT,CASSLDRTGTDTQYF
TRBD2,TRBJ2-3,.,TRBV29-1,TGCAGCGTTGAAGAGGGAGGGGCGGATACGCAGTATTTT,CSVEEGGADTQYF
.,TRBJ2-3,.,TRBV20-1,TGCAGTGCGAGTAGGGACGGAGGCACAGATACGCAGTATTTT,CSASRDGGTDTQYF
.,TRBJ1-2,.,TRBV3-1,TGTGCCAGCAGCCGAAACCTGGATTTCTATGGCTACACCTTC,CASSRNLDFYGYTF
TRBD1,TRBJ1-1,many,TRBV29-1,TGCAGCGTTGGGACAGGGGGCAACACTGAAGCTTTCTTT,CSVGTGGNTEAFF